This T cell receptor beta chain was sequenced during a study of T cell responses to AZD1222 COVID-19 vaccine. Overall study context: Analyses pooled second doses at about 4 or about 12 weeks. Study-wide findings and caveats: Regions 160-218 and 743-854 dominated among vaccine-associated CD4 TCRs spanning spike.

Profiled with immunoSEQ multiplex PCR; TCRdb holds only in-frame clones, not every one. Of 95,000 to 150,000 clones detected, about 89% appear once; the ten largest clones hold about 9.4%. Deletions cut 0 bases from V and 5 bases from J, with 13 bases between. CDR1 and CDR2 (germline): LGHDT, YNNKEL (reference sequence). The CDR3 has 15 residues. To note about this clone: What it recognizes is unknown.

The sequence was collected from an adult in good health. The V gene is TRBV3-1 (or the pseudogene TRBV3-2), the J gene TRBJ1-1; a weak D match, TRBD1 (5 bases). This sample comprised peripheral blood, obtained on day 0 of AZD1222 vaccination. The CDR3, as DNA: TGTGCCAGCAGCCAAGAGGCGGGGAAGGGGACTGAAGCTTTCTTT. It yields the protein CASSQEAGKGTEAFF.